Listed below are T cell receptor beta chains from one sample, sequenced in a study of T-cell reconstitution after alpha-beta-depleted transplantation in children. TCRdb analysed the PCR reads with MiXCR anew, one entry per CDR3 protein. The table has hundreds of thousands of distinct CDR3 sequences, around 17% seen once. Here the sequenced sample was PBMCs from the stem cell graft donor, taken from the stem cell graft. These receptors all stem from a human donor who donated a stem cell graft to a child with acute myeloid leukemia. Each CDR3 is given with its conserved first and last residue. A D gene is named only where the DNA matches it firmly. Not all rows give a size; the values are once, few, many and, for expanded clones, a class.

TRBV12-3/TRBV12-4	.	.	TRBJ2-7	CASSFVKQVLYEQYF	TGTGCCAGCAGCTTCGTAAAGCAGGTTCTCTACGAGCAGTACTTC
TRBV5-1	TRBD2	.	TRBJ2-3	CASSLAFSGETDTQYF	TGCGCCAGCAGCTTGGCCTTTAGCGGGGAGACAGATACGCAGTATTTT
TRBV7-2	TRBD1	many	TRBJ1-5	CASSLWTGRDQPQHF	TGTGCCAGCAGCCTATGGACAGGGAGGGATCAGCCCCAGCATTTT
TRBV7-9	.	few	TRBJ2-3	CASSETGSPTDTQYF	TGTGCCAGCAGCGAGACAGGCTCGCCCACAGATACGCAGTATTTT
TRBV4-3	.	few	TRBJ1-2	CASSPRGGNYGYTF	TGCGCCAGCAGCCCCCGGGGGGGCAACTATGGCTACACCTTC
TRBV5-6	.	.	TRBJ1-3	CASTWGDSGNTIYF	TGTGCCAGCACCTGGGGGGACTCTGGAAACACCATATATTTT
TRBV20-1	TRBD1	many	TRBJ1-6	CSARGTGGPETYNSPLHF	TGCAGTGCTAGAGGCACAGGGGGCCCCGAGACCTATAATTCACCCCTCCACTTT
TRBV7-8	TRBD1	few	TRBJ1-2	CASSPGTGSSYGYTF	TGTGCCAGCAGCCCCGGGACAGGAAGCTCCTATGGCTACACCTTC
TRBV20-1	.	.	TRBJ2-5	CSAWASTRGPGETQYF	TGCAGTGCTTGGGCTAGTACGAGGGGCCCAGGGGAGACCCAGTACTTC
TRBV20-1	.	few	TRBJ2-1	CSARDPAASEQFF	TGCAGTGCTAGAGATCCAGCTGCCAGTGAGCAGTTCTTC
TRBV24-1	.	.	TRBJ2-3	CATSDSGSTDTQYF	TGTGCCACCAGTGATTCGGGCAGCACAGATACGCAGTATTTT
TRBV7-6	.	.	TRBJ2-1	CASSSTSGTSSYNEQFF	TGTGCCAGCAGCTCAACCTCCGGGACCAGCTCCTACAATGAGCAGTTCTTC
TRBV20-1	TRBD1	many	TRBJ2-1	CSVFQGQGKNEQFF	TGCAGTGTGTTTCAGGGACAGGGGAAGAATGAGCAGTTCTTC
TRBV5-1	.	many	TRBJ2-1	CASSEDGSYNEQFF	TGCGCCAGCAGCGAGGACGGCTCCTACAATGAGCAGTTCTTC
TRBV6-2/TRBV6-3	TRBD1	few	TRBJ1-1	CASRPYLGGRTEAFF	TGTGCCAGCAGACCATATCTAGGGGGCCGGACTGAAGCTTTCTTT
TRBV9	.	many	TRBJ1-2	CASSVTTNYGYTF	TGTGCCAGCAGCGTTACGACTAACTATGGCTACACCTTC
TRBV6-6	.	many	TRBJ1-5	CASSFGQNQPQHF	TGTGCCAGCAGTTTCGGACAGAATCAGCCCCAGCATTTT
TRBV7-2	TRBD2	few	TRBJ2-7	CASSLGDSGAYEQYF	TGTGCCAGCAGCTTAGGTGATAGCGGGGCCTACGAGCAGTACTTC
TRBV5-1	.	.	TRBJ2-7	CASSLGTLPPFEQYF	TGCGCCAGCAGCTTAGGGACGTTACCTCCCTTCGAGCAGTACTTC
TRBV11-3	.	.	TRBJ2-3	CASSFDSDTQYF	TGTGCCAGCAGCTTTGACAGCGATACGCAGTATTTT
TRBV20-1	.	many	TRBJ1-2	CSVNRGLGYGYTF	TGCAGTGTAAATCGCGGACTTGGCTATGGCTACACCTTC
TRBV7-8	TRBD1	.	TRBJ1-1	CASSSWGTGIGDTEAFF	TGTGCCAGCAGCAGTTGGGGGACAGGGATAGGAGACACTGAAGCTTTCTTT
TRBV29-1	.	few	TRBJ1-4	CSVGGERANEKLFF	TGCAGCGTTGGGGGCGAGAGGGCTAATGAAAAACTGTTTTTT
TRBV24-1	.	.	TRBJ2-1	CATSMTGSYNEQFF	TGTGCCACCAGTATGACAGGATCCTACAATGAGCAGTTCTTC
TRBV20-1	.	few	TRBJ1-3	CSAGALSGNTIYF	TGCAGTGCCGGGGCACTCTCTGGAAACACCATATATTTT